The table lists the clone carrying this TCR beta chain with many counts. The sample belongs to a study of read filtering for tumor transcriptome and immune sequencing. From approximately 430 ng of RNA, a library with molecular barcoded alpha/delta and beta/gamma adaptors was made. TCRdb independently ran MiXCR on the reads; one entry per CDR3 protein. The sample carries around 40,000 distinct CDR3 sequences, approximately 13% recorded once. Between the trimmed V and J ends, which lost 3 bases and 6 bases, there was a span of 10 bases. Germline V gene sequence: CDR1 SGHAT, CDR2 FQNNGV. The CDR3 loop spans 13 amino acids.

Input material: a population of CD138-negative cells sorted from bone marrow. The sequence derives from a donor older than 35 with multiple myeloma. V usage is TRBV11-2 and J usage is TRBJ2-3; D uncertain. The CDR3 protein is CASSFISRDTQYF. The CDR3 region has the DNA TGTGCCAGCAGCTTCATAAGTCGTGATACGCAGTATTTT.